This is a list of T cell receptor beta chains from one sample in a study of Graves' ophthalmopathy and Graves' hyperthyroidism. Each CDR3 protein gets one entry after TCRdb re-called the multiplex PCR reads with MiXCR. The data show 350,000 or so distinct CDR3 sequences, with about 17% seen just once and around an eighth held by the top ten. The sequenced sample was peripheral blood. These receptor sequences come from an adult man with Graves' ophthalmopathy. Both conserved end residues are part of each CDR3.

>TRBV30
CAWTKLGQLQETQYF
>TRBV3-1
CASSQRLQETQYF
>TRBV30
CAWSRGLDEQYF
>TRBV28
CASSPPQGAGGYTF
>TRBV2
CASSYRGGNTEELFF
>TRBV18
CASSPLPRSNSPLHF
>TRBV29-1
CSVVWAERGHEQYF
>TRBV6-2/TRBV6-3
CASSNPLTGANTGELFF
>TRBV7-3
CASSSNTGTEQYF
>TRBV27
CASSINSWAGRETQYF
>TRBV5-1
CASRVTGELFF
>TRBV6-2/TRBV6-3
CASGQGLYEQYF
>TRBV3-1
CASSQTGQYGYTF
>TRBV12-3/TRBV12-4
CASSEQGNTEAFF
>TRBV12-3/TRBV12-4
CASSLRQGSYTEAFF
>TRBV3-1
CASSQAPWVETQYF
>TRBV12-3/TRBV12-4
CASKASAGPGYGYTF
>TRBV19
CASSIARQHYGYTF
>TRBV11-2
CASSASDRQQETQYF
>TRBV5-1
CASRSGQVQETQYF
>TRBV12-3/TRBV12-4
CASSFQAGTGKTEAFF
>TRBV20-1
CSATPPGRSYEQYF
>TRBV20-1
CSASISTGNYNYGYTF
>TRBV12-3/TRBV12-4
CASTLGHHSNQPQHF
>TRBV7-8
CASSLILMNTEAFF
>TRBV20-1
CSALGGRIRETQYF
>TRBV6-2/TRBV6-3
CASRPWREDYGYTF
>TRBV6-2/TRBV6-3
CASSYPNREPGYEQYF
>TRBV20-1
CSATQAAGVYEQYF
>TRBV2
CASSPQGWERNIQYF
>TRBV5-6
CASSWRGTGGTGELFF
>TRBV12-3/TRBV12-4
CASGIQRENTEAFF
>TRBV28
CASSLAGSNTGELFF
>TRBV11-2
CASSSGRSYEQYF
>TRBV6-1
CASSEGWTAQETQYF
>TRBV13
CASSRSNGLPLYSNQPQHF
>TRBV6-5
CASSYSRTQYF
>TRBV27
CASKAAGGTGELFF
>TRBV19
CASNGGLNTEAFF
>TRBV30
CAWSVPQGNNSPLHF
>TRBV3-1
CASSRTLDYQETQYF
>TRBV29-1
CSVEIHRDIFYEQYF
>TRBV9
CASSVTSGYQETQYF
>TRBV6-1
CASHMTGANYGYTF
>TRBV7-2
CASSLNWGTQYF
>TRBV13
CASSLGGVTGEQYF
>TRBV6-2/TRBV6-3
CASSYSRFSIGSLPGYTF
>TRBV12-3/TRBV12-4
CASRAGTGGEQYF
>TRBV19
CASSIRGVSGYTF
>TRBV12-3/TRBV12-4
CAGSRPGTGNTEAFF